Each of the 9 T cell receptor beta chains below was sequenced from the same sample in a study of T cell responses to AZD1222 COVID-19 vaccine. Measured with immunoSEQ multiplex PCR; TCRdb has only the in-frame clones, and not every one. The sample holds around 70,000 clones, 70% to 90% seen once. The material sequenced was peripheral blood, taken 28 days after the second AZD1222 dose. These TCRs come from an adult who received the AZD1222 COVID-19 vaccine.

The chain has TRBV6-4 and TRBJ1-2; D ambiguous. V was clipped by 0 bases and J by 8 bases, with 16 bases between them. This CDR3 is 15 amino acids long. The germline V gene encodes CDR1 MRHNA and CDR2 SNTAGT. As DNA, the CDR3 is TGTGCCAGCAGTGACTCTGGTCAGTCCCGGATCGGCTACACCTTC. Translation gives CASSDSGQSRIGYTF.

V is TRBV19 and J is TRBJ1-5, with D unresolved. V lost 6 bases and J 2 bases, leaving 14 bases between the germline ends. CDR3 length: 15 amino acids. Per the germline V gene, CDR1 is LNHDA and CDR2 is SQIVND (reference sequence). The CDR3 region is CASRSVRRGNQPQHF. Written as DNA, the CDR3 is TGTGCCAGTAGAAGTGTACGACGGGGCAATCAGCCCCAGCATTTT.

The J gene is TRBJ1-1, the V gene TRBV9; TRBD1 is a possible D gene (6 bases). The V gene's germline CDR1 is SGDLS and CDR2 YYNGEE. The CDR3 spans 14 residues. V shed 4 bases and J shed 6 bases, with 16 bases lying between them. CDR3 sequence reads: CASSTQQGLSEAFF. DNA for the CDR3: TGTGCCAGCAGCACTCAACAGGGTTTGTCTGAAGCTTTCTTT.

The CDR3 DNA follows: TGTGCCAGCAGCTTGTGGCGGGCAGCTAGCACAGATACGCAGTATTTT. As protein: CASSLWRAASTDTQYF. The rearrangement uses TRBV7-9 and TRBJ2-3; TRBD2 is a possible D gene (5 bases). The CDR3 totals 16 residues. CDR1 is SEHNR, CDR2 FQNEAQ, per germline (reference sequence). The germline V and J ends were trimmed by 3 bases and 0 bases, with 13 bases remaining between them.

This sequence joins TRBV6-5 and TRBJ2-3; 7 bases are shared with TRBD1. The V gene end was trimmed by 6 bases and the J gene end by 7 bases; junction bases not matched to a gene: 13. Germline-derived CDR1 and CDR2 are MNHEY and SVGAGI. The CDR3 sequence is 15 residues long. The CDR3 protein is CASSLQTGVGNTQYF. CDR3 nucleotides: TGTGCCAGCAGCCTACAAACAGGGGTGGGGAATACGCAGTATTTT.

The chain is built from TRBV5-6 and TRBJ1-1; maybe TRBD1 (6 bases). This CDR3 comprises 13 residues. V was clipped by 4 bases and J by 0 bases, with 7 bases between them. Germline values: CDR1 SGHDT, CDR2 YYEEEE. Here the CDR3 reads CASSRTVNTEAFF. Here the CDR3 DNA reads TGTGCCAGCAGCAGGACAGTGAACACTGAAGCTTTCTTT.

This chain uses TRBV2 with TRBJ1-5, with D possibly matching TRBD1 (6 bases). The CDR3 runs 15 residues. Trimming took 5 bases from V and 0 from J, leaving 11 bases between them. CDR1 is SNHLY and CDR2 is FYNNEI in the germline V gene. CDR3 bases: TGTGCCAGCAGTATACAGGGCCTTAGCAATCAGCCCCAGCATTTT. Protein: CASSIQGLSNQPQHF.

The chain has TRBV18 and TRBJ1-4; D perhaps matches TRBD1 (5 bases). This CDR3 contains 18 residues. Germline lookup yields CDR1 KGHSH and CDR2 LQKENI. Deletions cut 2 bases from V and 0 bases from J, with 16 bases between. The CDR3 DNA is TGTGCCAGCTCACCAAAGGAAGCGGTAGGGGCAACTAATGAAAAACTGTTTTTT. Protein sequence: CASSPKEAVGATNEKLFF.

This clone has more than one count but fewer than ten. The CDR3 DNA sequence: TGTGCCAGCAGTTACGGAAGAGGGCTAGCGGGAGACGAGCAGTACTTC. It is translated as CASSYGRGLAGDEQYF. The chain joins TRBV6-2 or TRBV6-3 to TRBJ2-7; 10 bases align to TRBD2. CDR1 MNHEY and CDR2 SVGEGT come from the germline V gene. The CDR3 totals 16 residues. Trimming at V came to 2 bases and at J to 5 bases, leaving 9 bases not matched to a gene.